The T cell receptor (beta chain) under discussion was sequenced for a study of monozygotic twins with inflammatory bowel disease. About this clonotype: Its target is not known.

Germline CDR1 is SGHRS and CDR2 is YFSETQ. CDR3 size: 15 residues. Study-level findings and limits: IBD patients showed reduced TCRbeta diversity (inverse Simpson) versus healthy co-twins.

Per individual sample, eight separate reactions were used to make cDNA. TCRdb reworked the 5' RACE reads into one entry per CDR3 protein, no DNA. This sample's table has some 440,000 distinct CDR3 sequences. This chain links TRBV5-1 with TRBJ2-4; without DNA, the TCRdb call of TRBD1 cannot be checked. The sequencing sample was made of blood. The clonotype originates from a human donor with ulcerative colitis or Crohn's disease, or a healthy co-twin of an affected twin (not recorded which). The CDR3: CASSLDPAAKNIQYF.